This TCR beta chain was obtained from a study of cytomegalovirus exposure and HLA in healthy donors. The study's findings and limits: Most TCR sequences were rare, but some public TCRs occurred in many donors. Most subjects' HLA-A and HLA-B alleles were reportedly predicted from TCR beta sequences.

This clone occurred a few times. Its target is unknown. Researchers ran the PCR with 60 Vbeta and 13 Jbeta primers. TCRdb keeps only in-frame clones here, not all; method: immunoSEQ multiplex PCR. This sample has about 98,000 clones, with approximately 74% found just once. The source of this sequence is a male donor in good health and CMV-seronegative. Sequencing used PBMCs.

CDR3 region: CASSTTTPDEQFF. In DNA form, the CDR3 reads TGTGCCAGCAGTACTACTACCCCCGATGAGCAGTTCTTC. The rearrangement uses TRBV28 and TRBJ2-1; D is unresolved. Germline V gives CDR1 MDHEN, CDR2 SYDVKM. The V end was cut by 5 bases, the J end by 8 bases, with 13 bases between. The CDR3 covers 13 residues.